This record covers a single T cell receptor beta chain. Its specificity is not known. TCRdb redid the calling of the 5' RACE reads with MiXCR, one entry per CDR3 protein. Among under 5,500 distinct CDR3 sequences listed, around 12% were seen once. The CDR3 consists of 17 residues. CDR1 is MNHEY and CDR2 is SVGEGT in the germline V gene. V trimming: 0 bases; J trimming: 3 bases; junction bases outside the gene matches: 4. This entry is derived from a study of spatial heterogeneity in lung cancer. Study-level results: Tumoral mutation counts were tracked by counts of expanded intratumoral alpha and beta TCRs.

Sample time point: sample taken at primary tumor resection. Source: lung tumor tissue, taken at surgery. The clonotype originates from a male donor with early-stage non-small cell lung cancer. This chain joins TRBV6-2 or TRBV6-3 and TRBJ2-2, with 10 bases lining up with TRBD2. The CDR3 coding sequence is TGTGCCAGCAGTTACTCGGTGCTAGCGGGAGACACCGGGGAGCTGTTTTTT. This sequence encodes CASSYSVLAGDTGELFF.